This T cell receptor beta chain originates from a study of control samples from healthy donors and cancer patients. Data came from immunoSEQ multiplex PCR; TCRdb stores just in-frame clones and leaves some out. The sample has 130,000 or so clones; roughly 84% are singletons. This CDR3 comprises 17 residues. V dropped 6 bases and J dropped 0 bases, with 19 bases sitting between them. Germline CDR1 is SNHLY and CDR2 is FYNNEI. This TCR derives from a man in his fifties or sixties in good health. The source material was blood. J is TRBJ2-3 and V is TRBV2; D is unresolved. The CDR3 DNA follows: TGTGCCAGCAGGGGCAGAGGTGCGGATTCTAGCACAGATACGCAGTATTTT. Protein sequence: CASRGRGADSSTDTQYF.